The clone carrying this TCR beta chain was picked up many times. Its antigen is undetermined. This sample was taken from a study of identical twins. Germline values: CDR1 KGHDR, CDR2 SFDVKD. The CDR3 length is 17 residues. V was trimmed by 4 bases and J by 4 bases, leaving 16 bases between them. Template switching added a universal primer site, and cDNA bore unique molecular identifiers. One entry per CDR3 protein results from TCRdb running MiXCR on the 5' RACE reads. The sample lists hundreds of thousands of distinct CDR3 sequences; 6% to 8.5% were seen once. Whole-study results and caveats: There were fewer insertions in abundant cord blood beta clonotypes, but memory repertoires showed no such pattern. For out-of-frame beta sequences, excess twin sharing was weaker. Zero-insertion analyses were open to partial confounding by invariant MAIT and iNKT cells.

This same sample was also part of a study on yellow fever vaccine responses in identical twins.

The material sequenced was CD8+ T cells sorted from blood. The J gene is TRBJ2-6, the V gene TRBV24-1; D call uncertain. This receptor was taken from a young woman in good health. CDR3 residues: CATSDQSRQAGANVLTF. The CDR3 DNA is TGTGCCACCAGTGACCAATCTCGGCAAGCGGGGGCCAACGTCCTGACTTTC.